This T cell receptor beta chain emerged from a study of T cells in Graves' hyperthyroidism and ophthalmopathy. Diagnosing involved the use of clinical symptoms, serum thyroxine and TRAb, thyroid ultrasound and orbital computed tomography. With respect to this clonotype: Its target is not known.

Trimming left V 4 bases short and J 5 bases short, with 14 bases between. This CDR3 is built from 14 residues. Per the germline V gene, CDR1 is ENHRY and CDR2 is SYGVKD. Study conclusions and caveats: Separation of ophthalmopathy from stable hyperthyroidism was achieved by a 13 V-J model.

TCR beta CDR3 region amplification was performed from RNA transcripts. HTBI primers drove first-round RT-PCR of the TCR CDR3. TCRdb reanalysed the multiplex PCR reads using MiXCR and keeps one entry per CDR3 protein. There are about 660,000 distinct CDR3 sequences in the sample; approximately 42% occur only once, and about 7% lies in the top ten. The V and J genes are TRBV10-3 and TRBJ1-1; D gene ambiguous. The origin of this receptor is an adult man with Graves' disease, either hyperthyroidism or ophthalmopathy (not recorded which). The material sequenced was peripheral blood or thyroid tissue (not recorded which). As DNA, the CDR3 is TGTGCCATCAGTGTACGGGGTGAGTCGACTGAAGCTTTCTTT. It codes for CAISVRGESTEAFF.